This TCR beta chain was sequenced in a study of T cells after somatic rescue of genetic block. This CDR3 has 11 residues. V shed 0 bases and J shed 5 bases, with 2 bases lying between them. CDR1 is SGHRS, CDR2 YFSETQ, per germline. Profiled with immunoSEQ multiplex PCR; TCRdb holds only in-frame clones, not every one. The profile shows approximately 100,000 clones, 85% to 90% of them singletons. Specimen: peripheral blood mononuclear cells (PBMCs). This clonotype was obtained from a woman aged 18-29 years. V and J are TRBV5-1 and TRBJ2-5; the D is unclear. The CDR3 nucleotides are TGCGCCAGCAGCTTGGCGGAGACCCAGTACTTC. Protein product: CASSLAETQYF.